These T cell receptor beta chains were read from a single sample in a study of control samples from healthy donors and cancer patients. Profiling relied on immunoSEQ multiplex PCR, and the TCRdb table lists in-frame clones only, not all of them. The sample lists approximately 120,000 clones, about nine tenths seen once, with about 4.7% in the top ten. Sequenced sample: blood. These TCRs come from a human donor in good health. The donor label of this sample is uncertain. Each CDR3 is given with its conserved first and last residue. A D gene is named only where the DNA matches it firmly. Some rows have no size entry. The others give once, few or many, or a class for an expanded clone.

TRBV2	TRBD1	TRBJ1-1	.	CASREQGAVITEAFF	TGTGCCAGCAGGGAACAGGGGGCTGTGATCACTGAAGCTTTCTTT
TRBV3-1/TRBV3-2	.	TRBJ2-3	.	CASSHPWMSWWYTQYF	TGTGCCAGCAGCCACCCCTGGATGTCTTGGTGGTATACGCAGTATTTT
TRBV7-2	TRBD1	TRBJ1-1	.	CASSLDPGGTEAFF	TGTGCCAGCAGCTTAGATCCAGGGGGCACTGAAGCTTTCTTT
TRBV14	.	TRBJ1-1	once	CASSQDPVNTEAFF	TGTGCCAGCAGCCAAGATCCCGTGAACACTGAAGCTTTCTTT
TRBV19	TRBD2	TRBJ2-1	.	CASSAGTRGGFYNEQFF	TGTGCCAGTAGTGCAGGGACTAGGGGGGGATTCTACAATGAGCAGTTCTTC
TRBV12-3/TRBV12-4	.	TRBJ1-1	.	CASSNDNTEAFF	TGTGCCAGCAGTAATGATAACACTGAAGCTTTCTTT
TRBV30	TRBD1	TRBJ1-1	.	CAWSVLDRGARKSEAFF	TGTGCCTGGAGTGTACTCGACAGGGGAGCGAGAAAGTCTGAAGCTTTCTTT
TRBV6-5	.	TRBJ1-3	.	CASSRHVYTIYF	TGTGCCAGCAGTAGACACGTGTACACCATATATTTT
TRBV21-1	.	TRBJ2-7	.	CASSKVTIRDGRTYEQYF	TGTGCCAGCAGCAAAGTGACTATACGGGACGGGAGAACCTACGAGCAGTACTTC
TRBV5-4	TRBD1	TRBJ1-1	.	CASSRDRVNTEAFF	TGTGCCAGCAGCCGGGACAGGGTGAACACTGAAGCTTTCTTT
TRBV25-1	.	TRBJ2-2	.	CASSEYPDGELFF	TGTGCCAGCAGTGAATACCCGGACGGGGAGCTGTTTTTT
TRBV13	.	TRBJ1-2	.	CASSTRTDGYTF	TGTGCCAGCAGCACCCGGACCGATGGCTACACCTTC
TRBV3-1/TRBV3-2	.	TRBJ1-1	.	CASSQEGALPEAFF	TGTGCCAGCAGCCAAGAGGGGGCATTGCCTGAAGCTTTCTTT
TRBV6-5	.	TRBJ1-3	.	CASSYSIPSSGNTIYF	TGTGCCAGCAGTTACTCGATCCCGAGCTCTGGAAACACCATATATTTT
TRBV9	.	TRBJ2-2	.	CASSVGQAGGELFF	TGTGCCAGCAGCGTAGGGCAGGCCGGCGGGGAGCTGTTTTTT
TRBV6-6	TRBD1	TRBJ1-2	.	CASNPTEQGAYGYTF	TGTGCCAGCAATCCAACTGAACAGGGGGCCTATGGCTACACCTTC
TRBV19	.	TRBJ1-2	.	CASSIRSGQPGYTF	TGTGCCAGTAGTATAAGGTCCGGACAGCCCGGCTACACCTTC
TRBV7-6	TRBD1	TRBJ2-5	.	CASSLPIAGDRGLRETQYF	TGTGCCAGCAGCCTACCCATAGCTGGGGACAGGGGGTTACGAGAGACCCAGTACTTC
TRBV5-8	.	TRBJ2-3	.	CASSFGERVTDTQYF	TGTGCCAGCAGCTTCGGGGAAAGGGTCACAGATACGCAGTATTTT
TRBV7-8	TRBD1	TRBJ2-6	.	CASSTTGSSGANVLTF	TGTGCCAGCAGCACGACAGGGAGCTCTGGGGCCAACGTCCTGACTTTC
TRBV6-9	.	TRBJ1-4	.	CASSQKVATLDSTNEKLFF	TGTGCCAGCAGTCAAAAAGTGGCCACACTGGACTCTACTAATGAAAAACTGTTTTTT
TRBV30	.	TRBJ1-1	once	CAWSETGVWAFF	TGTGCCTGGAGTGAGACTGGGGTTTGGGCTTTCTTT
TRBV4-2	.	TRBJ2-1	.	CASSQAAAKNSYNEQFF	TGTGCCAGCAGCCAAGCTGCGGCCAAGAATTCCTACAATGAGCAGTTCTTC
TRBV5-1	TRBD2	TRBJ2-5	.	CASARGLADLLQETQYF	TGCGCCAGCGCCCGGGGACTAGCTGACCTATTACAAGAGACCCAGTACTTC
TRBV6-6	TRBD2	TRBJ2-5	.	CASSSSRGGQETQYF	TGTGCCAGCAGTTCGTCCCGCGGGGGCCAAGAGACCCAGTACTTC
TRBV6-5	.	TRBJ1-1	.	CAGGISMNTEAFF	TGTGCCGGGGGCATCTCTATGAACACTGAAGCTTTCTTT
TRBV2	.	TRBJ1-5	.	CASSGPNQPQHF	TGTGCCAGCAGTGGGCCCAATCAGCCCCAGCATTTT
TRBV27	.	TRBJ1-4	.	CASSLLGRAGEKLFF	TGTGCCAGCAGTTTATTGGGCAGGGCTGGTGAAAAACTGTTTTTT
TRBV2	TRBD1	TRBJ1-2	.	CASSLGQGGFYTF	TGTGCCAGCAGCTTGGGACAGGGTGGATTCTACACCTTC
TRBV2	TRBD2	TRBJ2-2	.	CASRGTSGGTGELFF	TGTGCCAGCAGGGGGACTAGCGGGGGTACCGGGGAGCTGTTTTTT
TRBV24-1	TRBD1	TRBJ1-1	.	CATEGQGGLGAFF	TGTGCCACCGAGGGACAGGGGGGTTTGGGAGCTTTCTTT
TRBV28	.	TRBJ2-5	.	CASSLVPGQETQYF	TGTGCCAGCAGTTTAGTGCCAGGGCAAGAGACCCAGTACTTC
TRBV3-1/TRBV3-2	TRBD1	TRBJ1-3	.	CASSRNLGQSGNTIYF	TGTGCCAGCAGCCGGAACCTGGGACAGTCTGGAAACACCATATATTTT
TRBV18	TRBD2	TRBJ2-1	.	CASSPPLAGGQGSYNEQFF	TGTGCCAGCTCACCACCTCTAGCGGGGGGCCAGGGGTCCTACAATGAGCAGTTCTTC
TRBV5-6	.	TRBJ1-3	.	CASSFTPGTTGNTIYF	TGTGCCAGCAGCTTCACCCCCGGGACAACGGGAAACACCATATATTTT
TRBV19	.	TRBJ2-3	.	CASRDRSSTDTQYF	TGTGCCAGTAGGGACAGATCTAGCACAGATACGCAGTATTTT
TRBV27	TRBD1	TRBJ1-4	.	CASSLLQGAPGEKLFF	TGTGCCAGCAGTTTATTGCAGGGGGCGCCGGGTGAAAAACTGTTTTTT
TRBV10-3	.	TRBJ1-2	.	CAIPGQGEYGYTF	TGTGCCATCCCCGGGCAGGGCGAGTATGGCTACACCTTC
TRBV3-1/TRBV3-2	.	TRBJ2-1	.	CASSQVYSSEINNEQFF	TGTGCCAGCAGCCAAGTCTATTCCAGCGAAATAAACAATGAGCAGTTCTTC
TRBV7-9	.	TRBJ2-6	.	CASSKSAVSGANVLTF	TGTGCCAGCAGCAAATCCGCCGTCAGTGGGGCCAACGTCCTGACTTTC
TRBV27	TRBD1	TRBJ1-6	.	CASSSRDSSYNSPLHF	TGTGCCAGCAGTTCGAGGGACAGCTCCTATAATTCACCCCTCCACTTT
TRBV9	TRBD1	TRBJ1-6	.	CASSPGTGVSPLHF	TGTGCCAGCAGCCCCGGGACAGGGGTTTCACCCCTCCACTTT
TRBV6-6	.	TRBJ2-5	.	CASSFQGLGKETQYF	TGTGCCAGCAGTTTCCAGGGACTGGGGAAAGAGACCCAGTACTTC
TRBV19	TRBD1	TRBJ1-4	.	CASSTRTGGTTNEKLFF	TGTGCCAGTAGTACCCGGACAGGGGGTACAACTAATGAAAAACTGTTTTTT
TRBV5-5	.	TRBJ1-4	.	CASSFAATNEKLFF	TGTGCCAGCAGCTTCGCTGCAACTAATGAAAAACTGTTTTTT
TRBV11-2	.	TRBJ2-6	few	CASSSIPSSGANVLTF	TGTGCCAGCAGCTCGATCCCCTCCTCTGGGGCCAACGTCCTGACTTTC
TRBV6-5	.	TRBJ2-5	.	CASSPGLRYPETQYF	TGTGCCAGCAGTCCCGGACTCCGGTACCCAGAGACCCAGTACTTC
TRBV5-1	.	TRBJ2-2	once	CASSWGFGEGEGTGELFF	.
TRBV5-6	.	TRBJ1-2	.	CASSSEGRGSDYGYTF	TGTGCCAGCAGCTCGGAGGGTCGGGGAAGCGACTATGGCTACACCTTC
TRBV6-1	.	TRBJ1-2	once	CASSEDTYGYTF	TGTGCCAGCAGTGAAGACACCTATGGCTACACCTTC
TRBV6-5	TRBD2	TRBJ2-1	.	CASRRGGDNEQFF	TGTGCCAGCAGACGGGGGGGCGACAATGAGCAGTTCTTC